This section outlines one T cell receptor (beta chain) sequence together with its context. Its target is not known. The protocol was immunoSEQ multiplex PCR, while the TCRdb copy is restricted to in-frame clones and leaves out a portion. The profile shows about 75,000 clones, approximately 90% of them singletons. CDR3 length: 12 amino acids. Germline V CDR1 and CDR2: MNHNS, SASEGT. V shed 8 bases and J 4 bases; nucleotides not matched to a gene: 4. The sample originates from a study of OX40 agonist ivuxolimab in advanced cancers. Study information: The study enrolled dose-escalation patients with hepatocellular carcinoma, melanoma, renal cell or head and neck cancer.

Study-level findings and limits: Fewer expanded clones were found on average in CD4+ than in CD8+ T cells. Part of the nonresponder group also had normalized T-cell clonal expansion that was low. At doses 0.1 to 3.0 mg/kg, CD4+ and CD8+ clones expanded.

The input for sequencing was CD4+ or CD8+ T cells sorted from blood, taken in a trial of the OX40 agonist ivuxolimab. V is TRBV6-1 and J is TRBJ1-1, with TRBD1 matching 7 bases. The sequence was collected from an adult with an advanced solid tumor such as melanoma, head and neck, liver or kidney cancer. CDR3 residues: CASGQVGTEAFF. The CDR3 DNA follows: TGTGCCAGCGGACAGGTTGGCACTGAAGCTTTCTTT.